Here is one TCR beta chain with its context. No antigen is known for it. The sample belongs to a study of blood T cells in healthy people across ages. Study-wide points: Compared with aged donors, long-lived donors showed fewer expanded clones, suggesting selection.

Through a sample-barcoded 5' primer and a J-beta primer mix, a second PCR was run for roughly 7 to 11 cycles. TCRdb reprocessed the 5' RACE reads with MiXCR, giving one entry per CDR3 protein. The sample lists 890,000 or so distinct CDR3 sequences, around 62% occurring once. Germline-derived CDR1 and CDR2 are SGHRS and YFSETQ. The CDR3 has 12 amino acids. The V gene lost 6 bases and the J gene lost 4 bases, with 10 bases spanning the gap. The sequence derives from a man aged 25 to 40 in good health. V is TRBV5-1 and J is TRBJ2-5, with no clear D. Input material: blood. The CDR3 sequence: CASNLGSETQYF. The CDR3, as DNA: TGCGCCAGCAACCTGGGGTCAGAGACCCAGTACTTC.